This T cell receptor (beta chain) was obtained from a study of blood T cell repertoires in COVID-19. Libraries were prepared by immunoSEQ multiplex PCR; TCRdb keeps only in-frame clonotypes and omits some of them. The sample shows 70,000 to 100,000 clones, less than 90% of them seen only once. The CDR3 sequence is 14 residues long. The V gene's germline CDR1 is SEHNR and CDR2 FQNEAQ (reference sequence). V lost 5 bases, J lost 4 bases, and 8 bases stayed unmatched. The TCR originated in a man older than 75 with active or convalescent COVID-19. Sequencing was carried out using peripheral blood. The chain links TRBV7-9 to TRBJ2-7, with TRBD2 matching 7 bases. The CDR3 DNA follows: TGTGCCAGCAGCCCCCAGGGCGGGAGATACGAGCAGTACTTC. Translation: CASSPQGGRYEQYF.